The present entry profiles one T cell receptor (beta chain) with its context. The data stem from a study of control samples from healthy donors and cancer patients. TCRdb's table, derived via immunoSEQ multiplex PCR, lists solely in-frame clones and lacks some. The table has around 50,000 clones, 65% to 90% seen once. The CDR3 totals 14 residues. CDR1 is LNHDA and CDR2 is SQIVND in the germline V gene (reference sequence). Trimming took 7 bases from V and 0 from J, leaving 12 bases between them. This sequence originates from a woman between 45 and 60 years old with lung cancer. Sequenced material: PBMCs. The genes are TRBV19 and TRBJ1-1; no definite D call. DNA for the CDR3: TGTGCCAGTAACAGTGTGGGAATGAACACTGAAGCTTTCTTT. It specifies CASNSVGMNTEAFF.